The clone carrying this TCR beta chain came up once. Source study methods: Estimation of nucleated cell counts relied on the amplification of reference gene primers. Libraries were prepared by immunoSEQ multiplex PCR; TCRdb keeps only in-frame clonotypes and omits some of them. The V and J calls and the clone size are those of that table, but D and trimming were determined from the DNA. This sample has about 410,000 clones, with nearly 90% found just once. Individuals drawn from approximately 26 US areas were about 18 to 95 years old. V was pared by 6 bases and J by 10 bases, with 15 bases between. Germline lookup yields CDR1 MRHNA and CDR2 SNTAGT. CDR3 length: 12 amino acids. This specimen belongs to a study of blood T cell repertoires in COVID-19. Study background: In each case, the material was cDNA or gDNA derived from T cells, B-cell-depleted T cells, or PBMCs.

What was sequenced was PBMCs or T cells enriched from blood (not recorded which). This TCR derives from a young woman who had recovered from COVID-19. The rearrangement uses TRBV6-4 and TRBJ1-2; TRBD1 is a possible D gene (6 bases). CDR3 sequence: CASSYGQGYYTF. As DNA, the CDR3 is TGTGCCAGCAGCTACGGGCAGGGGTACTACACCTTC.